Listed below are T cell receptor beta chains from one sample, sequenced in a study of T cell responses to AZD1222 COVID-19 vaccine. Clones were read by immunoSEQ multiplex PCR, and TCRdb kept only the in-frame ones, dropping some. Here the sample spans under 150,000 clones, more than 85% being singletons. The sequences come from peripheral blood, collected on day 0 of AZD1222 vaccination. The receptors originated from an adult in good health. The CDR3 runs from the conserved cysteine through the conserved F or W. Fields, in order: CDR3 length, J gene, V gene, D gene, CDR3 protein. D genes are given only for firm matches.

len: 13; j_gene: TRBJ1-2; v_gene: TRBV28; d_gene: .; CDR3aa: CASSLEPNYGYTF
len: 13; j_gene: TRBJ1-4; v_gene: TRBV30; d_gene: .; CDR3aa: CASEGVSREKLFF
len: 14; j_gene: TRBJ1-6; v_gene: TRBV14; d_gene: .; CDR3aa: CASTVGGQNSPLHF
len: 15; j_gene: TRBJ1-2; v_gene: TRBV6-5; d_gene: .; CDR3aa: CASSYSGGSDYGYTF
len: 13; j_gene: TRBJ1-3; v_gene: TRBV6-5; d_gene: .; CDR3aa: CAISQSSGNTIYF
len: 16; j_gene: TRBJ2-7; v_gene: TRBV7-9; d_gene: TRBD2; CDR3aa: CASSLALGGTSDEQYF
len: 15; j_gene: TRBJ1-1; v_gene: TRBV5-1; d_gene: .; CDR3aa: CASSLQLEGYTEAFF
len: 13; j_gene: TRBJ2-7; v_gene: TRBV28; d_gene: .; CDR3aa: CASSLRGGYEQYF
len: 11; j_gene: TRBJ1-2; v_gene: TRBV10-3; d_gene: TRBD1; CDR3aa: CAISYRGGYTF
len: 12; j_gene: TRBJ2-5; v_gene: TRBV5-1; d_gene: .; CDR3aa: CASSLEAETQYF
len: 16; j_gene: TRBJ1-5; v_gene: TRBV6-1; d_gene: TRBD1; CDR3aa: CASSEGTGSGNQPQHF
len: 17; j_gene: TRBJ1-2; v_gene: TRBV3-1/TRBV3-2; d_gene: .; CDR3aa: CASSQEHIQGIDYGYTF
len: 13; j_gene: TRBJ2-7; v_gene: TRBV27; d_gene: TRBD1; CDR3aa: CASSWGQRYEQYF
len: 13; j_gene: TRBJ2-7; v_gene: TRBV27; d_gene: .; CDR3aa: CASSFRGPYEQYF
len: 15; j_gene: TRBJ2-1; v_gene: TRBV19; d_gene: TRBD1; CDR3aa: CASSIGTGRGNEQFF
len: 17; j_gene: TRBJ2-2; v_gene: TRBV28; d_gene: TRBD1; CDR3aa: CASSSTRTGGTTGELFF
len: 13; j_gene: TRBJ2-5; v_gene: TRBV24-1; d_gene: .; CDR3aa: CATSDRGKETQYF
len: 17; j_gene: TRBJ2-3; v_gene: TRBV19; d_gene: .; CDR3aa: CASSMPQGTSSTDTQYF
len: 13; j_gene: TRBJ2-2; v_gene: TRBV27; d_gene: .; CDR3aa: CASSVQNTGELFF
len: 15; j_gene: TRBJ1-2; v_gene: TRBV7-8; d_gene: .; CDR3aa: CASSVEPGHLYGYTF
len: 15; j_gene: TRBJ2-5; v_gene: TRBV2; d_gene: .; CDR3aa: CASSNRAGEQETQYF
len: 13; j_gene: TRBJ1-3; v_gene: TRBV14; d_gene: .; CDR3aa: CASSQDPRNTIYF
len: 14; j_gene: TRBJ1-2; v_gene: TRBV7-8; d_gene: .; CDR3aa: CASSLAHGGGGYTF
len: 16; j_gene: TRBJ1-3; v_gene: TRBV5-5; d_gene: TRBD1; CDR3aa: CASSFGDRVKGNTIYF
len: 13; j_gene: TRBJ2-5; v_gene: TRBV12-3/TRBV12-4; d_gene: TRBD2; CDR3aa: CASRASGAETQYF
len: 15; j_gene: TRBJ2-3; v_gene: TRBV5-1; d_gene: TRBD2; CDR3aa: CASSDISGSRDTQYF
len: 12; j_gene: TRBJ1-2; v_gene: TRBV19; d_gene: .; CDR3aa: CASSMIRSGYTF
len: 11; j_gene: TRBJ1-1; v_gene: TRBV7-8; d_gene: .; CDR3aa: CASSRGAGAFF